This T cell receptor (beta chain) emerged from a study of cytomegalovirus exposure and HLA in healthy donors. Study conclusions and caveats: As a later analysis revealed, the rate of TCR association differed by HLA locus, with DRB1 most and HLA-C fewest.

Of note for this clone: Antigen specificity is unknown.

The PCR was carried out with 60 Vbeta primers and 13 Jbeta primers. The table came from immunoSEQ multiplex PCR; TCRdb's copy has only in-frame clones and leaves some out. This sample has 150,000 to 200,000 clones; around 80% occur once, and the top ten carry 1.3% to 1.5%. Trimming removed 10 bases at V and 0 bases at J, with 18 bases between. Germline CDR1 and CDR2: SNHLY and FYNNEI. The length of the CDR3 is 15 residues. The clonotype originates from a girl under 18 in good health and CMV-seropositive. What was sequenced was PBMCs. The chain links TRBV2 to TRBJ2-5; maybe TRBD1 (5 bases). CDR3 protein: CANRDLTRDQETQYF. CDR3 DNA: TGTGCCAACCGAGATCTCACCAGGGACCAAGAGACCCAGTACTTC.